Presented here are 2 T cell receptor beta chains from one specimen sequenced in a study of shared clonotypes between healthy human individuals. TCRdb's copy holds only in-frame clones and misses some; the assay was immunoSEQ multiplex PCR. The data contain over a million clones, around 75% of them singletons. Sample: memory CD4+ T cells sorted from blood. Subset in this sample: CD45RA-negative fraction. The receptors derive from a man aged 18-30 years in good health.

The chain has TRBV7-8 and TRBJ2-4; 10 bases fit TRBD2. V was pared by 1 base and J by 9 bases, with 9 bases of the junction left unmatched. This CDR3 has 16 amino acids. CDR1 and CDR2 from the germline V gene are SGHVS and FQNEAQ. This CDR3 is CASSLDASGSGSIQYF. CDR3 nucleotide sequence: TGTGCCAGCAGCTTAGATGCTAGCGGGAGTGGAAGCATTCAGTACTTC.

The V and J genes are TRBV19 and TRBJ2-1; D perhaps matches TRBD2 (6 bases). The CDR3 runs to 14 residues. The germline V gene has CDR1 LNHDA and CDR2 SQIVND (reference sequence). V shed 2 bases and J shed 4 bases, with 9 bases lying between them. The DNA of the CDR3 is TGTGCCAGTAGTATACGGACTACGTACAATGAGCAGTTCTTC. Translating it yields CASSIRTTYNEQFF.